These T cell receptor beta chains were read from a single sample in a study of cytomegalovirus exposure and HLA in healthy donors. Profiling relied on immunoSEQ multiplex PCR, and the TCRdb table lists in-frame clones only, not all of them. The sample has roughly 140,000 clones, approximately 88% seen once. Material: PBMCs. The receptors were sampled from a woman in her late teens or twenties in good health and CMV-seropositive. The conserved cysteine and the conserved F or W are not part of the CDR3 here. Each record gives: clone size, D gene, V gene, J gene, CDR3 protein. D genes are given only for firm matches. Some rows have no size entry. The others give once, few or many, or a class for an expanded clone.

size: .
D: TRBD2
V: TRBV27
J: TRBJ2-7
CDR3: ASSFLGTSGLAGAEQY

size: few
D: TRBD1
V: TRBV19
J: TRBJ2-7
CDR3: ASSPVTGGRWQY

size: .
D: .
V: TRBV30
J: TRBJ1-2
CDR3: ASGLRGYT

size: few
D: .
V: TRBV19
J: TRBJ2-7
CDR3: ASSTIAASRLQY

size: .
D: .
V: TRBV15
J: TRBJ2-3
CDR3: ATSIRVSPDTQY

size: .
D: TRBD2
V: TRBV19
J: TRBJ2-7
CDR3: ASSIPRTSRIREQY

size: once
D: TRBD1
V: TRBV6-1
J: TRBJ2-5
CDR3: ASKARDRAQETQY

size: .
D: .
V: TRBV21-1
J: TRBJ2-1
CDR3: ASSKGGYEQF

size: .
D: .
V: TRBV2
J: TRBJ1-4
CDR3: ASSDDRRDEKLF

size: .
D: TRBD2
V: TRBV30
J: TRBJ2-7
CDR3: AWSVGGSYEQY

size: .
D: TRBD2
V: TRBV5-6
J: TRBJ2-7
CDR3: ASSLASGRYEQY

size: .
D: TRBD1
V: TRBV7-9
J: TRBJ1-2
CDR3: ASSSPLGTADYGYT

size: .
D: .
V: TRBV6-1
J: TRBJ2-7
CDR3: AIRQEDSYEQY

size: .
D: TRBD1
V: TRBV6-6
J: TRBJ2-1
CDR3: ASNTLAGQGNNEQF

size: .
D: .
V: TRBV9
J: TRBJ2-1
CDR3: ASSVSTGEQF

size: .
D: TRBD2
V: TRBV5-6
J: TRBJ2-1
CDR3: ASSWPGTSGRGYEQF

size: .
D: TRBD1
V: TRBV18
J: TRBJ2-5
CDR3: ASSPGDREETQY

size: .
D: .
V: TRBV7-2
J: TRBJ2-7
CDR3: ASSLQAGFRYEQY

size: .
D: .
V: TRBV6-1
J: TRBJ2-1
CDR3: ASRSRVSYNEQF

size: .
D: .
V: TRBV7-6
J: TRBJ1-1
CDR3: ASSLAAGSTEAF

size: .
D: .
V: TRBV30
J: TRBJ2-1
CDR3: AWRRTGEQF

size: .
D: TRBD1
V: TRBV12-5
J: TRBJ2-6
CDR3: ASGLVQSTGVGANVLT

size: .
D: .
V: TRBV9
J: TRBJ2-5
CDR3: ASSVGNLQETQY

size: once
D: .
V: TRBV18
J: TRBJ2-7
CDR3: ASSRRGTAYEQY

size: .
D: .
V: TRBV9
J: TRBJ2-4
CDR3: ASSGNLGGQNIQY

size: .
D: .
V: TRBV11-3
J: TRBJ2-5
CDR3: ASSSGTLGETQY

size: .
D: TRBD2
V: TRBV27
J: TRBJ2-2
CDR3: ASKGLAGGPDTGELF

size: .
D: TRBD2
V: TRBV7-2
J: TRBJ2-7
CDR3: ASSHRGVGEQY

size: .
D: TRBD2
V: TRBV13
J: TRBJ2-7
CDR3: ASSAGTSGSEQY

size: .
D: .
V: TRBV15
J: TRBJ1-4
CDR3: ATSRGIGGQFNEKLF

size: .
D: .
V: TRBV13
J: TRBJ2-2
CDR3: ASSRPTRGELF

size: .
D: TRBD1
V: TRBV6-5
J: TRBJ2-7
CDR3: ASSTGTATYEQY

size: .
D: .
V: TRBV7-9
J: TRBJ2-3
CDR3: ASSLGRDTQY

size: .
D: .
V: TRBV5-6
J: TRBJ2-3
CDR3: ASSLAGTSTDTQY

size: .
D: TRBD1
V: TRBV27
J: TRBJ1-4
CDR3: ASSPDRGREKLF

size: few
D: .
V: TRBV7-2
J: TRBJ2-7
CDR3: ASSLVTYEQY

size: .
D: TRBD2
V: TRBV9
J: TRBJ2-1
CDR3: ASSARGGASYNEQF

size: .
D: TRBD1
V: TRBV27
J: TRBJ2-1
CDR3: ASSRQGNSYNEQF

size: .
D: .
V: TRBV29-1
J: TRBJ1-1
CDR3: SVKQGFSNTEAF

size: .
D: TRBD1
V: TRBV9
J: TRBJ1-1
CDR3: ASSAGQGSIGAF

size: .
D: TRBD1
V: TRBV7-7
J: TRBJ2-5
CDR3: ASSFRDRVDETQY

size: .
D: TRBD2
V: TRBV19
J: TRBJ2-2
CDR3: ASSTLAGLNTGELF

size: .
D: TRBD1
V: TRBV29-1
J: TRBJ1-2
CDR3: SVETGGIYGYT

size: .
D: TRBD1
V: TRBV5-3
J: TRBJ2-2
CDR3: ARSCRDRHTGELF

size: .
D: TRBD1
V: TRBV5-6
J: TRBJ2-7
CDR3: ASSWDRVHEQY

size: .
D: .
V: TRBV30
J: TRBJ1-4
CDR3: AWSGRGSKEKLF

size: once
D: TRBD1
V: TRBV11-3
J: TRBJ1-1
CDR3: ASSRRTGASSTEAF

size: medium-sized
D: .
V: TRBV5-1
J: TRBJ2-1
CDR3: ASSPQGIYNEQF

size: .
D: TRBD1
V: TRBV11-3
J: TRBJ2-1
CDR3: ASSPGQAYNEQF

size: .
D: TRBD1
V: TRBV5-4
J: TRBJ1-2
CDR3: ASSATGSYGYT